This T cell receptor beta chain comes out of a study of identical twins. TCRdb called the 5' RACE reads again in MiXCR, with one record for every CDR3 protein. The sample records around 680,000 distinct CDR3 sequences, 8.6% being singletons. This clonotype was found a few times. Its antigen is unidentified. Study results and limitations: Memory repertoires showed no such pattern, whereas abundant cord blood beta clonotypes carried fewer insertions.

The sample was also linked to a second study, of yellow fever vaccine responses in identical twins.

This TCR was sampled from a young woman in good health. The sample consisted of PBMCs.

The DNA of the CDR3 is TGTGCCAGCAGCTTAGCTTTTGGGCGATATGAGCAGTTCTTC. Encoded protein: CASSLAFGRYEQFF. The chain uses TRBV7-2 and TRBJ2-1; D not certain. CDR3 size: 14 residues. Trimming left V 0 bases short and J 8 bases short, with 11 bases between. CDR1 and CDR2 (germline): SGHTA, FQGNSA.